What follows are 7 T cell receptor beta chains derived from one specimen sequenced in a study of technical replicates of blood from a few donors. The table came from immunoSEQ multiplex PCR; TCRdb's copy has only in-frame clones and leaves some out. This table holds over 80,000 clones, 96% found once. Input material: T cells isolated from PBMCs. The receptor set was obtained from a human donor in good health.

The chain couples TRBV6-5 to TRBJ1-1; the D is unclear. The germline V and J ends were trimmed by 6 bases and 1 base, with 3 bases remaining between them. Germline-derived CDR1 and CDR2 are MNHEY and SVGAGI. This CDR3 has 11 amino acids. This CDR3 reads CASRRNTEAFF. The CDR3 coding sequence is TGTGCCAGCAGGAGGAACACTGAAGCTTTCTTT.

The CDR3 DNA reads TGTGCCAGCACATACTACGGGACAGGGAACTATGGCTACACCTTC. It encodes CASTYYGTGNYGYTF. This sequence joins TRBV9 and TRBJ1-2; 9 nucleotides line up with TRBD1. The CDR3 contains 15 residues. The J segment lost 2 bases and the V segment lost 6 bases, leaving 8 bases of the junction unmatched. Germline assignment: CDR1 SGDLS and CDR2 YYNGEE.

This clone appeared once. The rearrangement uses TRBV10-3 and TRBJ1-1; D gene uncertain. The germline CDR1 and CDR2 sequences are ENHRY and SYGVKD. Trimming cost V 0 bases and J 1 base, with 9 bases left between them. CDR3 size: 15 residues. The CDR3 region is CAISESQSRNTEAFF. CDR3 sequence (DNA): TGTGCCATCAGTGAGTCGCAGTCCAGGAACACTGAAGCTTTCTTT.

The chain uses TRBV5-1 and TRBJ2-7, with 11 bases fitting TRBD1. This CDR3 has 16 amino acids. CDR1 is SGHRS and CDR2 is YFSETQ in the germline V gene. The trim removed 0 bases at V and 2 bases at J, leaving 4 bases unmatched. CDR3 bases: TGCGCCAGCAGCTTGGCGGGACAGGGGGGAACCTACGAGCAGTACTTC. This gives the protein CASSLAGQGGTYEQYF.

The gene calls are TRBV14 and TRBJ2-1, with D tentatively TRBD2 (5 bases). V was pared by 4 bases and J by 4 bases, with 11 bases between. Germline loops: CDR1 SGHDN, CDR2 FVKESK. This CDR3 is 14 amino acids long. CDR3 coding DNA: TGTGCCAGCAGCCTTAATGGCGGGTACAATGAGCAGTTCTTC. It codes for CASSLNGGYNEQFF.

The rearrangement joins TRBV6-5 to TRBJ2-1; a possible D gene is TRBD2 (6 bases). Germline values: CDR1 MNHEY, CDR2 SVGAGI. Trimming took off 9 bases at V and 5 bases at J, with 17 bases between the two ends. The CDR3 loop spans 14 amino acids. CDR3 sequence (DNA): TGTGCCAGTTCCGAGGGGCGGGGAAACAATGAGCAGTTCTTC. Residues: CASSEGRGNNEQFF.

This sequence joins TRBV28 and TRBJ2-7; D is ambiguous. The V gene lost 2 bases and the J gene lost 4 bases, with 9 bases spanning the gap. The V gene's germline CDR1 is MDHEN and CDR2 SYDVKM. The CDR3 is made up of 13 amino acids. The CDR3 DNA follows: TGTGCCAGCAGTTTAAACATGATATACGAGCAGTACTTC. It codes for CASSLNMIYEQYF.